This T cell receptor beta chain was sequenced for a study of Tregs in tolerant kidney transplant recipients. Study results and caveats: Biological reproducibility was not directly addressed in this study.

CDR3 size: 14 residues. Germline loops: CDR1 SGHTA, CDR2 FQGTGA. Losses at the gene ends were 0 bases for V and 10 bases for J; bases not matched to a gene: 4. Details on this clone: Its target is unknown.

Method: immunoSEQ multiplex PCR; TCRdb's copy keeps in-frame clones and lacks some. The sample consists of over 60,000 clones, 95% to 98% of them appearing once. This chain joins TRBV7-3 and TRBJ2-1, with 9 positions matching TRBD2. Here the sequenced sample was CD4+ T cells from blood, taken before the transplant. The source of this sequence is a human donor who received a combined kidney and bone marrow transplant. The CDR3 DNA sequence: TGTGCCAGCAGCTTAACTAGCGGGAGCGTCGAGCAGTTCTTC. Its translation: CASSLTSGSVEQFF.